The next 19 T cell receptor beta chains were all read from a single sample in a study of T cell responses to AZD1222 COVID-19 vaccine. Here immunoSEQ multiplex PCR was the method, and the copy in TCRdb shows in-frame clones only, minus some. The sample consists of about 140,000 clones, about 88% of them appearing once. The material sequenced was peripheral blood, taken on day 0 of AZD1222 vaccination. The receptors derive from an adult in good health.

This sequence joins TRBV18 and TRBJ2-5, with 8 positions matching TRBD1. Trimming cost V 5 bases and J 6 bases; bases outside gene matches: 8. From germline, CDR1 is KGHSH and CDR2 LQKENI. The CDR3 covers 14 residues. The DNA of the CDR3 is TGTGCCAGCTCAGCTGGGACAGGAGGGAAGACCCAGTACTTC. Protein: CASSAGTGGKTQYF.

This clone appeared a few times. The V call is TRBV4-1, the J call TRBJ1-5; D remains ambiguous. Trimming pared 1 base from V and 0 bases from J, leaving 13 bases between. Germline assignment: CDR1 MGHRA and CDR2 YSYEKL. CDR3 size: 17 residues. CDR3 in DNA: TGCGCCAGCAGCCAAGTAGACCTTGGCATTAGCAATCAGCCCCAGCATTTT. As protein: CASSQVDLGISNQPQHF.

The chain combines TRBV6-5 with TRBJ2-7; D is undetermined. CDR3 size: 13 residues. Trimming took off 0 bases at V and 1 base at J, with 4 bases between the two ends. In germline, CDR1 is MNHEY, CDR2 SVGAGI. The CDR3: CASSYSQSYEQYF. CDR3 DNA: TGTGCCAGCAGTTACTCCCAGTCCTACGAGCAGTACTTC.

Only one count was recorded for this clone. The V gene is TRBV6-2 or TRBV6-3, the J gene TRBJ2-3; D is unclear. CDR3 size: 15 residues. V was pared by 2 bases and J by 3 bases, with 12 bases between. Looked up from germline, CDR1 is MNHEY and CDR2 is SVGEGT. DNA for the CDR3: TGTGCCAGCAGTTACCCAGTTTTCCCGACAGATACGCAGTATTTT. Its protein product is CASSYPVFPTDTQYF.

This sequence joins TRBV3-1 (or the pseudogene TRBV3-2) and TRBJ1-2; D remains ambiguous. The CDR3 spans 11 residues. The V end was cut by 2 bases, the J end by 5 bases, with 3 bases between. Per germline, CDR1 LGHDT and CDR2 YNNKEL (reference sequence). The CDR3 sequence: CASSQWYGYTF. The CDR3 DNA reads TGTGCCAGCAGCCAATGGTATGGCTACACCTTC.

This clone was observed a single time. This chain links TRBV10-3 with TRBJ1-5; D may be TRBD1 (5 bases). V lost 7 bases and J 3 bases, leaving 10 bases between the germline ends. The CDR3 sequence is 13 residues long. From germline, CDR1 is ENHRY and CDR2 SYGVKD. CDR3 protein: CAIMGDPNQPQHF. CDR3 nucleotide sequence: TGTGCCATCATGGGGGACCCCAATCAGCCCCAGCATTTT.

This chain connects TRBV15 to TRBJ2-1, with 9 bases identical to TRBD2. This CDR3 is 16 amino acids long. V dropped 5 bases and J dropped 6; count of bases not matched to a gene: 11. The germline CDR1 and CDR2 sequences are LNHNV and YYDKDF (reference sequence). DNA of the CDR3: TGTGCCACCAGCCCGCTTCCCGGGACTAGCTTCAATGAGCAGTTCTTC. Translating it yields CATSPLPGTSFNEQFF.

The rearrangement joins TRBV27 to TRBJ2-1; no reliable D call. This CDR3 contains 15 residues. Germline loops: CDR1 MNHEY, CDR2 SMNVEV (reference sequence). Between the trimmed V and J ends, which lost 3 bases and 0 bases, there was a span of 9 bases. The DNA of the CDR3 is TGTGCCAGCAGTTTGACACCTAGCTCCTACAATGAGCAGTTCTTC. It translates to CASSLTPSSYNEQFF.

This clone has a handful of counts. The V call is TRBV18, the J call TRBJ2-4; possibly TRBD2 for D (5 bases). CDR1 KGHSH and CDR2 LQKENI come from the germline V gene. V was clipped by 0 bases and J by 0 bases, with 12 bases between them. The CDR3 runs 17 residues. Here the CDR3 DNA reads TGTGCCAGCTCACCACCTACAGCGGCAATAGCCAAAAACATTCAGTACTTC. Its translation: CASSPPTAAIAKNIQYF.

The chain employs TRBV6-4 and TRBJ1-2; weak D call: TRBD1 (6 bases). The CDR3 sequence is 14 residues long. V was clipped by 7 bases and J by 3 bases, with 15 bases between them. Germline-derived CDR1 and CDR2 are MRHNA and SNTAGT. The CDR3 region has the DNA TGTGCCAGCAATTTACAGGGTGACGACTATGGCTACACCTTC. It codes for CASNLQGDDYGYTF.

Only a few counts were recorded for this clone. The gene calls are TRBV15 and TRBJ2-2, with D uncertain. The CDR3 is 18 amino acids. The V end lost 0 bases, the J end lost 0 bases, and 14 bases lay between the germline ends. Germline V lookup: CDR1 LNHNV, CDR2 YYDKDF (reference sequence). CDR3 sequence (DNA): TGTGCCACCAGCAGAGAGTTTGGGTACTACTCGAACACCGGGGAGCTGTTTTTT. As protein: CATSREFGYYSNTGELFF.

This clone showed up just once. The gene calls are TRBV7-9 and TRBJ1-3; unclear D gene. V lost 1 base and J lost 2, with 9 bases in between. CDR1 and CDR2 (germline): SEHNR, FQNEAQ (reference sequence). This CDR3 spans 15 amino acids. The CDR3 protein is CASSLGGAAGNTIYF. CDR3 DNA sequence: TGTGCCAGCAGCTTAGGTGGAGCCGCTGGAAACACCATATATTTT.

The J gene is TRBJ2-5, the V gene TRBV18; D is tentatively TRBD1 or TRBD2 (6 bases each). Trimming removed 3 bases at V and 2 bases at J, with 13 bases between. This CDR3 has 15 amino acids. Germline V gene lookup returns CDR1 KGHSH and CDR2 LQKENI. CDR3 sequence: CASSPVGGRQETQYF. CDR3 bases: TGTGCCAGCTCACCTGTGGGGGGCAGACAAGAGACCCAGTACTTC. Together with reference TRBV18 and TRBJ2-5, the CDR3 gives the full variable domain: NAGVMQNPRHLVRRRGQEARLRCSPMKGHSHVYWYRQLPEEGLKFMVYLQKENIIDESGMPKERFSAEFPKEGPSILRIQQVVRGDSAAYFCASSPVGGRQETQYFGPGTRLLVL.

In nucleotides, the CDR3 is TGTGCCAGCAGCTTAGGACAGTTTAGCAATCAGCCCCAGCATTTT. Translating gives CASSLGQFSNQPQHF. V and J are TRBV13 and TRBJ1-5; D remains ambiguous. V was clipped by 0 bases and J by 0 bases, with 6 bases between them. Germline V gene lookup returns CDR1 PRHDT and CDR2 FYEKMQ (reference sequence). The CDR3 sequence is 15 residues long.

V is TRBV19 and J is TRBJ1-6; the D gene is possibly TRBD1 (6 bases). Trimming removed 1 base at V and 7 bases at J, with 11 bases between. CDR1 LNHDA and CDR2 SQIVND come from the germline V gene (reference sequence). The length of the CDR3 is 15 residues. The CDR3 DNA reads TGTGCCAGTAGTATAGTGCCGGGGGCGAATTCACCCCTCCACTTT. Protein: CASSIVPGANSPLHF. Filled out from reference TRBV19 and TRBJ1-6, the complete variable domain reads DGGITQSPKYLFRKEGQNVTLSCEQNLNHDAMYWYRQDPGQGLRLIYYSQIVNDFQKGDIAEGYSVSREKKESFPLTVTSAQKNPTAFYLCASSIVPGANSPLHFGNGTRLTVT.

Written as DNA, the CDR3 is TGCGCCAGCAGCCAAGACGGCACCATATATTTT. It translates to CASSQDGTIYF. This chain joins TRBV4-1 and TRBJ1-3; D gene uncertain. The germline CDR1 and CDR2 sequences are MGHRA and YSYEKL. The CDR3 covers 11 residues. V shed 0 bases and J shed 9 bases, with 3 bases lying between them.

The V gene is TRBV6-5, the J gene TRBJ1-6, with no clear D. Trimming cost V 2 bases and J 4 bases, with 9 bases left between them. In germline, CDR1 is MNHEY, CDR2 SVGAGI. The CDR3 totals 15 residues. Here the CDR3 DNA reads TGTGCCAGCAGTTACCGGGCCTGGTATAATTCACCCCTCCACTTT. Residues: CASSYRAWYNSPLHF.

The genes are TRBV7-9 and TRBJ1-5; no clear D. V lost 8 bases to trimming and J lost 3 bases, with 8 bases between them. CDR1 SEHNR and CDR2 FQNEAQ come from the germline V gene (reference sequence). The CDR3 length is 12 residues. The chain's CDR3 is CASASDNQPQHF. The CDR3 nucleotides read TGTGCCAGCGCATCCGACAATCAGCCCCAGCATTTT.

This clone came up once. This rearrangement joins TRBV7-9 to TRBJ2-1, with a possible D match to TRBD1 (6 bases). The germline V and J ends were trimmed by 6 bases and 2 bases, with 17 bases remaining between them. This CDR3 has 16 residues. Germline CDR1 SEHNR, CDR2 FQNEAQ (reference sequence). This CDR3 reads CASSTQGRQPYNEQFF. The DNA of the CDR3 is TGTGCCAGCAGTACGCAGGGGCGGCAACCCTACAATGAGCAGTTCTTC.